Each of the 14 T cell receptor beta chains below was sequenced from the same sample in a study of blood T cell repertoires in COVID-19. Assay: immunoSEQ multiplex PCR; the TCRdb copy retains only in-frame clones and omits some. Among about 480,000 clones listed, roughly 90% were seen once. What was sequenced was PBMCs or T cells enriched from blood (not recorded which). These receptors all come from a middle-aged woman who had recovered from COVID-19.

This clone was seen only once. V and J are TRBV11-3 and TRBJ2-3; TRBD1 agrees at 10 bases. The junction had 4 bases not matched to a gene; V was cut back by 6 bases and J by 1 base. The length of the CDR3 is 15 residues. Per germline, CDR1 SGHNT and CDR2 YENEEA. CDR3 region: CASRGTGVGTDTQYF. The CDR3 DNA is TGTGCCAGCAGGGGGACAGGGGTTGGCACAGATACGCAGTATTTT.

Only a few counts were recorded for this clone. The V gene is TRBV7-6, the J gene TRBJ1-6; 7 nucleotides line up with TRBD1. V shed 0 bases and J 1 base; nucleotides not matched to a gene: 9. Germline V CDR1 and CDR2: SGHVS, FNYEAQ. CDR3 size: 19 residues. CDR3 sequence (DNA): TGTGCCAGCAGCTTAGCGACAGGGAACCCATCTTCCTATAATTCACCCCTCCACTTT. It is translated as CASSLATGNPSSYNSPLHF.

The genes are TRBV19 and TRBJ2-7; no definite D call. This CDR3 has 14 amino acids. Trimming stripped 9 bases from V and 2 bases from J, with 17 bases between. Germline loops: CDR1 LNHDA, CDR2 SQIVND (reference sequence). CDR3 amino acids: CASRSRSATYEQYF. The CDR3 nucleotides read TGTGCCAGCCGATCGCGGTCAGCAACCTACGAGCAGTACTTC.

This clone is a singleton in its sample. The chain combines TRBV7-2 with TRBJ2-1; weak D call: TRBD2 (7 bases). There are 14 residues in the CDR3. Per germline, CDR1 SGHTA and CDR2 FQGNSA. V lost 5 bases to trimming and J lost 7 bases, with 15 bases between them. CDR3 loop: CASSLQGGGNEQFF. The CDR3, as DNA: TGTGCCAGCAGCCTGCAAGGGGGGGGGAATGAGCAGTTCTTC.

A single count supports this clone. The V gene is TRBV10-2, the J gene TRBJ1-5; tentative D call: TRBD1 (5 bases). From germline, CDR1 is WSHSY and CDR2 SAAADI. V lost 0 bases, J lost 1 base, and 10 bases lay in between. This CDR3 has 16 residues. The DNA of the CDR3 is TGCGCCAGCAGTGAGTCGGGGGGGAGAAGCAATCAGCCCCAGCATTTT. As protein: CASSESGGRSNQPQHF.

V is TRBV4-1 and J is TRBJ2-3; a weak D match, TRBD2 (6 bases). The germline CDR1 and CDR2 sequences are MGHRA and YSYEKL. V shed 4 bases and J shed 0 bases, with 11 bases lying between them. CDR3 length equals 15 residues. Written as DNA, the CDR3 is TGCGCCAGCAGCCCTCGACTAGTGAGCACAGATACGCAGTATTTT. Residues: CASSPRLVSTDTQYF.

This clone was picked up one time. The CDR3 DNA follows: TGTGCCAGCAGCGTAAAGGTGGGCGCGGGAAACACCATATATTTT. Amino acid sequence: CASSVKVGAGNTIYF. This sequence joins TRBV9 and TRBJ1-3; D remains ambiguous. From germline, CDR1 is SGDLS and CDR2 YYNGEE. The CDR3 is made up of 15 amino acids. Trimming took off 1 base at V and 4 bases at J, with 12 bases between the two ends.

This clone has a single count. The genes are TRBV7-9 and TRBJ1-1; 8 nucleotides line up with TRBD1. CDR3 length: 14 residues. J was trimmed by 7 bases and V by 3 bases; bases with no gene match: 7. Germline CDR1 and CDR2: SEHNR and FQNEAQ (reference sequence). Here the CDR3 reads CASSLRTGFYEAFF. For the CDR3, the DNA is TGTGCCAGCAGCTTGCGGACAGGGTTTTATGAAGCTTTCTTT.

CDR3 coding DNA: TGCGCCAGCAGCTTCGGACAGGCCGAGAACACTGAAGCTTTCTTT. Protein sequence: CASSFGQAENTEAFF. The chain recombines TRBV5-1 with TRBJ1-1; 7 bases line up with TRBD1. This CDR3 region has 15 residues. With 2 bases clipped from V and 1 base from J, the junction kept 5 bases outside the gene matches. From germline, CDR1 is SGHRS and CDR2 YFSETQ.

J is TRBJ1-1 and V is TRBV2, with TRBD1 as a possible D gene (5 bases). The V end lost 8 bases, the J end lost 1 base, and 14 bases lay between the germline ends. The CDR3 length is 14 residues. CDR1 is SNHLY, CDR2 FYNNEI, per germline. This chain's CDR3 is CASSPGRGNTEAFF. CDR3 bases: TGTGCCAGCTCCCCCGGGAGGGGGAACACTGAAGCTTTCTTT.

This sequence joins TRBV11-3 and TRBJ2-7; D remains ambiguous. The CDR3 covers 14 residues. V was trimmed by 1 base and J by 2 bases, leaving 9 bases between them. The germline gives CDR1 SGHNT, CDR2 YENEEA. CDR3 amino acids: CASSLARGTYEQYF. The CDR3 coding sequence is TGTGCCAGCAGCTTAGCCCGCGGAACCTACGAGCAGTACTTC.

The chain couples TRBV11-2 to TRBJ2-7; no clear D. Trimming stripped 0 bases from V and 0 bases from J, with 6 bases between. Germline CDR1 is SGHAT and CDR2 is FQNNGV. The CDR3 runs 14 residues. CDR3 region: CASSLDLGSYEQYF. The CDR3 nucleotides are TGTGCCAGCAGCTTAGACCTAGGCTCCTACGAGCAGTACTTC.

This clone has a handful of counts. V and J are TRBV4-1 and TRBJ1-5, with a tentative D call TRBD1 (5 bases). Germline V lookup: CDR1 MGHRA, CDR2 YSYEKL. V was trimmed by 0 bases and J by 4 bases, leaving 10 bases between them. CDR3 length equals 15 residues. In DNA, the CDR3 is TGCGCCAGCAGCCAAGATCGGGCAGGGAATCAGCCCCAGCATTTT. Encoded protein: CASSQDRAGNQPQHF.

V usage is TRBV28 and J usage is TRBJ1-1, with D perhaps matching TRBD1 (5 bases). Germline loops: CDR1 MDHEN, CDR2 SYDVKM. This CDR3 is built from 13 residues. Trimming cost V 5 bases and J 11 bases, with 18 bases left between them. CDR3 region: CASSAGLLKGAFF. The CDR3 bases are TGTGCCAGCAGTGCAGGATTATTAAAGGGGGCTTTCTTT.